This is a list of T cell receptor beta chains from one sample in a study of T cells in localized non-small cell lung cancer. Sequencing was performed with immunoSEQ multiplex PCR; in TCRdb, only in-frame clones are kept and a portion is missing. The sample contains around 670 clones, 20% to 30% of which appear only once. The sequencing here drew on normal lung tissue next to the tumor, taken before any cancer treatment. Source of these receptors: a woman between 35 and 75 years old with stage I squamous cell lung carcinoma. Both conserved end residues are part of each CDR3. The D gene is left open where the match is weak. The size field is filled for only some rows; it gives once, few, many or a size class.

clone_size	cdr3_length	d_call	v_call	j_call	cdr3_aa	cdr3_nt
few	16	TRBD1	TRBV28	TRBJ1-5	CASSLWGGQEGQPQHF	TGTGCCAGCAGCCTGTGGGGGGGACAGGAGGGTCAGCCCCAGCATTTT
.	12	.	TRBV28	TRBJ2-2	CASSLDPGELFF	TGTGCCAGCAGCCTCGATCCCGGGGAGCTGTTTTTT
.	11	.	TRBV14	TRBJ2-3	CASSHTDTQYF	TGTGCCAGCAGCCACACAGATACGCAGTATTTT
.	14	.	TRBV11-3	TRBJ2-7	CASSRRQGSYEQYF	TGTGCCAGCAGCCGTAGACAAGGTAGTTACGAGCAGTACTTC
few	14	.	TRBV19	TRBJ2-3	CASSRRFSTDTQYF	TGTGCCAGTAGTAGGCGGTTTAGCACAGATACGCAGTATTTT
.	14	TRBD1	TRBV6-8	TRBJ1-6	CASFGQGKNSPLHF	TGTGCCAGCTTCGGACAGGGGAAGAATTCACCCCTCCACTTT
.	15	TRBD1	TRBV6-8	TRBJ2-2	CASSDYGQGTGELFF	TGTGCCAGCAGTGACTACGGACAGGGCACCGGGGAGCTGTTTTTT
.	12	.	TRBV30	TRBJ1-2	CAWSAAGLGYTF	TGTGCCTGGAGTGCGGCAGGCCTGGGCTACACCTTC
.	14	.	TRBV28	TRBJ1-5	CASRSQGPNQPQHF	TGTGCCAGCAGATCACAGGGACCCAATCAGCCCCAGCATTTT
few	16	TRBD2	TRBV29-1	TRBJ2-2	CSVQSWASGRSGELFF	TGCAGCGTTCAATCTTGGGCTAGCGGGAGATCTGGGGAGCTGTTTTTT
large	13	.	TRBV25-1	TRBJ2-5	CASTNPAGETQYF	TGTGCCAGCACTAACCCCGCGGGAGAGACCCAGTACTTC
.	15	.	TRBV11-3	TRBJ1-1	CASSLPAATNTEAFF	TGTGCCAGCAGCTTGCCCGCAGCAACGAACACTGAAGCTTTCTTT
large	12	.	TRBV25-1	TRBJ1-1	CATTAGNTEAFF	TGTGCCACCACCGCGGGGAACACTGAAGCTTTCTTT
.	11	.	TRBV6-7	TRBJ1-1	CASSLGTEAFF	TGTGCCAGCAGTCTAGGAACTGAAGCTTTCTTT
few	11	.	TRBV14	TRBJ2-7	CASSFSYEQYF	TGTGCCAGCAGCTTTAGCTACGAGCAGTACTTC
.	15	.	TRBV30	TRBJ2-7	CAWSETGAGGYEQYF	TGTGCCTGGAGTGAAACGGGGGCAGGGGGCTACGAGCAGTACTTC
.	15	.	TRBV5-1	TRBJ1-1	CASSLAGGENTEAFF	TGCGCCAGCAGCTTGGCTGGCGGGGAGAACACTGAAGCTTTCTTT
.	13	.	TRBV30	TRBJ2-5	CAWSGQGQETQYF	TGTGCCTGGAGTGGGCAGGGACAAGAGACCCAGTACTTC